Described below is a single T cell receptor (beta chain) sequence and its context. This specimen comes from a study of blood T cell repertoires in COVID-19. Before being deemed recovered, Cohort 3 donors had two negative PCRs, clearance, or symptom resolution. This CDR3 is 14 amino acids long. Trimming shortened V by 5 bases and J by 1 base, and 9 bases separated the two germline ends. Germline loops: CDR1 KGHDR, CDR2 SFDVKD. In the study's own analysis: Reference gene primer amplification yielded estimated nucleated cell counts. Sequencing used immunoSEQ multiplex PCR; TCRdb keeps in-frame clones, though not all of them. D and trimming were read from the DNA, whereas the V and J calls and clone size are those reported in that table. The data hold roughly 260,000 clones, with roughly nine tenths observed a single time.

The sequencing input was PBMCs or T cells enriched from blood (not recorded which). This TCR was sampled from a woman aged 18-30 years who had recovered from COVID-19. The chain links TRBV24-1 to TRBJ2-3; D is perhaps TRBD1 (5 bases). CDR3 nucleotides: TGTGCCACCAGTGTGCAGGGTGGCACAGATACGCAGTATTTT. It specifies CATSVQGGTDTQYF.